Each of the 20 T cell receptor beta chains below was sequenced from the same sample in a study of cytotoxic CD8 clonotypes in ibrutinib-treated CLL. TCRdb's table, derived via immunoSEQ multiplex PCR, lists solely in-frame clones and lacks some. Altogether about 120,000 clones are present, 45% to 65% being singletons, with the ten largest covering 37%. Sequenced material: PBMCs, taken after 24 months of ibrutinib treatment. The receptors shown here come from a human donor with chronic lymphocytic leukemia.

CDR3 sequence (DNA): TGCGCCAGCAGCCAAACGTCCGGGGGGGCCGCAGATACGCAGTATTTT. It translates to CASSQTSGGAADTQYF. The chain joins TRBV4-1 to TRBJ2-3, with TRBD2 identical over 8 bases. The J segment lost 4 bases and the V segment lost 2 bases, leaving 8 bases of the junction unmatched. The germline V gene has CDR1 MGHRA and CDR2 YSYEKL. This CDR3 contains 16 residues.

This clone has a handful of counts. The rearrangement uses TRBV2 and TRBJ1-5; D remains unclear. Per the germline V gene, CDR1 is SNHLY and CDR2 is FYNNEI. V was shortened by 8 bases and J by 7 bases, with 15 bases between the two germline ends. This CDR3 is 13 amino acids long. CDR3 in amino acids: CASGEEEYQPQHF. Here the CDR3 DNA reads TGTGCCAGCGGGGAGGAGGAGTACCAGCCCCAGCATTTT.

This clone was observed a few times. This chain joins TRBV19 and TRBJ2-7, with 9 bases fitting TRBD1. The J segment lost 6 bases and the V segment lost 5 bases, leaving 8 bases of the junction unmatched. From germline, CDR1 is LNHDA and CDR2 SQIVND (reference sequence). The length of the CDR3 is 14 residues. The CDR3, as DNA: TGTGCCAGTAGTTTGGACGGGACAGGGCTCGAGCAGTACTTC. This encodes CASSLDGTGLEQYF.

This chain uses TRBV28 with TRBJ1-5; a possible D gene is TRBD1 (5 bases). Per the germline V gene, CDR1 is MDHEN and CDR2 is SYDVKM. CDR3 length: 16 residues. The germline V and J ends were trimmed by 7 bases and 2 bases, with 18 bases remaining between them. This CDR3 reads CASIPNGAQGNQPQHF. In nucleotides, the CDR3 is TGTGCCAGCATCCCCAATGGGGCTCAGGGCAATCAGCCCCAGCATTTT.

To note about this clone: Other DNA sequences in this sample translate to the same CDR3. This chain joins TRBV18 and TRBJ2-4; TRBD1 agrees at 9 bases. CDR1 is KGHSH and CDR2 is LQKENI in the germline V gene. Unmatched junction bases numbered 3, after V lost 7 bases and J lost 5 bases. The CDR3 has 13 amino acids. The CDR3 nucleotides read TGTGCCAGCTTAAGACAGGGGGAAAACATTCAGTACTTC. Its protein product is CASLRQGENIQYF.

This clone counts as medium-sized. The chain links TRBV7-9 to TRBJ2-1; 9 bases match TRBD1. Germline V lookup: CDR1 SEHNR, CDR2 FQNEAQ (reference sequence). J was trimmed by 7 bases and V by 5 bases; bases with no gene match: 3. The CDR3 covers 13 residues. In DNA, the CDR3 is TGTGCCAGCAGCCCAGGACAGGGGAATGAGCAGTTCTTC. Encoded protein: CASSPGQGNEQFF.

The chain recombines TRBV25-1 with TRBJ1-2; 8 bases align to TRBD1. CDR1 is MGHDK and CDR2 is SYGVNS in the germline V gene. After removal of 3 bases from V and 4 bases from J, the junction contained 10 bases not matched to a gene. This CDR3 comprises 16 residues. The CDR3 region is CASSDRGRTSVYGYTF. DNA of the CDR3: TGTGCCAGCAGTGACAGGGGGCGAACTTCCGTCTATGGCTACACCTTC.

The chain recombines TRBV15 with TRBJ1-4, with unresolved D. The CDR3 is 15 amino acids. V dropped 1 base and J dropped 4 bases, with 10 bases sitting between them. Germline V gene sequence: CDR1 LNHNV, CDR2 YYDKDF (reference sequence). CDR3 DNA: TGTGCCACCAGCAGAGCGCTGCAGCTTAATGAAAAACTGTTTTTT. It encodes CATSRALQLNEKLFF.

The chain links TRBV7-9 to TRBJ2-7; D is undetermined. With 6 bases removed from V and 3 bases from J, the gap between germline ends came to 12 bases. The CDR3 covers 13 residues. The germline gives CDR1 SEHNR, CDR2 FQNEAQ (reference sequence). The CDR3 here is CASRMDGYYEQYF. The DNA of the CDR3 is TGTGCCAGCAGGATGGACGGTTACTACGAGCAGTACTTC.

J is TRBJ2-7 and V is TRBV16; maybe TRBD1 (6 bases). Trimming left V 2 bases short and J 2 bases short, with 13 bases between. Per the germline V gene, CDR1 is KGHSY and CDR2 is FQNENV. This CDR3 is 15 amino acids long. The CDR3, as DNA: TGTGCCAGCAGCCAAAGAGGGGGTCCACCCTACGAGCAGTACTTC. Its translation: CASSQRGGPPYEQYF.

The chain carries TRBV7-8 and TRBJ1-2; 9 bases fit TRBD1. V shed 0 bases, J shed 6 bases, and the junction held 5 bases outside the gene matches. Germline assignment: CDR1 SGHVS and CDR2 FQNEAQ. This CDR3 region has 15 residues. The CDR3 nucleotides read TGTGCCAGCAGCTTAGCGGGACAGGGACTTGATGGCTACACCTTC. Translation gives CASSLAGQGLDGYTF.

This chain uses TRBV30 with TRBJ2-5; no clear D gene. Trimming shortened V by 0 bases and J by 4 bases, and 9 bases separated the two germline ends. The CDR3 covers 13 residues. The germline gives CDR1 GTSNPN, CDR2 SVGIG (reference sequence). The CDR3 loop reads CAWSVSARETQYF. DNA of the CDR3: TGTGCCTGGAGTGTATCAGCTAGAGAGACCCAGTACTTC.

The genes are TRBV25-1 and TRBJ2-3; D not resolved. The CDR3 consists of 15 residues. The V gene lost 0 bases and the J gene lost 2 bases, with 9 bases spanning the gap. CDR1 and CDR2 from the germline V gene are MGHDK and SYGVNS. The CDR3 coding sequence is TGTGCCAGCAGTGAATATGTGGGCCCCACAGATACGCAGTATTTT. Translating it yields CASSEYVGPTDTQYF.

The rearrangement joins TRBV19 to TRBJ1-1; no clear D gene. There are 12 residues in the CDR3. Germline V gene data show CDR1 as LNHDA and CDR2 as SQIVND (reference sequence). V shed 7 bases and J shed 1 base, with 7 bases lying between them. CDR3 coding DNA: TGTGCCAGTAAGACGGGGAACACTGAAGCTTTCTTT. Translated: CASKTGNTEAFF.

This CDR3 is CASSPIGQPGTSGANVLTF. Here the CDR3 DNA reads TGTGCCAGCTCACCAATTGGACAGCCGGGAACCTCTGGGGCCAACGTCCTGACTTTC. This sequence joins TRBV18 and TRBJ2-6; maybe TRBD1 (6 bases). The CDR3 is 19 amino acids. The ends were cut back, 2 bases at V and 0 bases at J, with 17 bases in the middle. The germline CDR1 and CDR2 sequences are KGHSH and LQKENI. Combining the CDR3 with reference TRBV18 and TRBJ2-6 gives the whole variable domain NAGVMQNPRHLVRRRGQEARLRCSPMKGHSHVYWYRQLPEEGLKFMVYLQKENIIDESGMPKERFSAEFPKEGPSILRIQQVVRGDSAAYFCASSPIGQPGTSGANVLTFGAGSRLTVL.

The chain joins TRBV15 to TRBJ2-2; D might be TRBD2 (5 bases). Trimming removed 4 bases from V and 8 bases from J, with 17 bases in between. Germline V gives CDR1 LNHNV, CDR2 YYDKDF (reference sequence). The CDR3 runs 15 residues. CDR3: CATSMPAGLQGELFF. DNA for the CDR3: TGTGCCACCAGCATGCCTGCAGGACTTCAAGGGGAGCTGTTTTTT.

The gene calls are TRBV30 and TRBJ2-7; D not certain. CDR3 size: 14 residues. V was cut by 4 bases and J by 3 bases, with 16 bases left in between. Germline V lookup: CDR1 GTSNPN, CDR2 SVGIG (reference sequence). CDR3 in amino acids: CAWKKKTQLYEQYF. The CDR3 DNA follows: TGTGCCTGGAAGAAGAAGACACAACTCTACGAGCAGTACTTC.

The V call is TRBV12-5, the J call TRBJ1-5; D is possibly TRBD1 (6 bases). V was clipped by 6 bases and J by 10 bases, with 10 bases between them. The CDR3 sequence is 11 residues long. The germline V gene has CDR1 LGHNT and CDR2 FRNRAP. The CDR3 sequence: CASGRGHPQHF. The CDR3 coding sequence is TGTGCTAGTGGCCGGGGGCATCCCCAGCATTTT.

The CDR3 DNA sequence: TGTGCCAGCAGCCAAGAAGGAGAAGATACGCAGTATTTT. It codes for CASSQEGEDTQYF. The rearrangement links TRBV4-2 to TRBJ2-3, with unresolved D. The CDR3 has 13 residues. Trimming cost V 0 bases and J 5 bases, with 6 bases left between them. From germline, CDR1 is LGHNA and CDR2 YNFKEQ.

This clone was recorded once. The chain joins TRBV30 to TRBJ1-1, with 8 bases that match TRBD1. The CDR3 consists of 14 residues. V dropped 5 bases and J dropped 6; count of bases not matched to a gene: 11. Germline CDR1 and CDR2: GTSNPN and SVGIG (reference sequence). This CDR3 reads CAWEGIQGGPEAFF. The CDR3 nucleotides are TGTGCCTGGGAGGGTATACAGGGGGGACCTGAAGCTTTCTTT.